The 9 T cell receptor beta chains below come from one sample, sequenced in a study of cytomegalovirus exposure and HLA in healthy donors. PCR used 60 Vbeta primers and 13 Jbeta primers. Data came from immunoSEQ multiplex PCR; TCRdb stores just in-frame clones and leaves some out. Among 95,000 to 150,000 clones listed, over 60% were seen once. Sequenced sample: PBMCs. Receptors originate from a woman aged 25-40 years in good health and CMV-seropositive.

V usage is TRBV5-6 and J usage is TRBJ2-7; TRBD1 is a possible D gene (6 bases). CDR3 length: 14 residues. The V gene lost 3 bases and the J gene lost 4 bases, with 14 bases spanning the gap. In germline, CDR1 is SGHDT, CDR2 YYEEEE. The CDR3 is CASSWTVLGYEQYF. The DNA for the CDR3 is TGTGCCAGCAGCTGGACAGTTTTGGGTTACGAGCAGTACTTC.

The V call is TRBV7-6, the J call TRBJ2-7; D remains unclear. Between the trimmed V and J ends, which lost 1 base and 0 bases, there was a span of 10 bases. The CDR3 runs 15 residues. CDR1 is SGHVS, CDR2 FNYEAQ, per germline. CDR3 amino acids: CASSLGRSSSYEQYF. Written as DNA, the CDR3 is TGTGCCAGCAGCTTAGGGCGGAGCAGCTCCTACGAGCAGTACTTC.

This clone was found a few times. CDR3 DNA sequence: TGTGCCAGCAGCACAGACAGTCTTACCTACGAGCAGTACTTC. Its translation is CASSTDSLTYEQYF. The chain couples TRBV7-2 to TRBJ2-7; D is perhaps TRBD1 (5 bases). V shed 5 bases and J shed 2 bases, with 13 bases lying between them. The CDR3 totals 14 residues. Germline-derived CDR1 and CDR2 are SGHTA and FQGNSA.

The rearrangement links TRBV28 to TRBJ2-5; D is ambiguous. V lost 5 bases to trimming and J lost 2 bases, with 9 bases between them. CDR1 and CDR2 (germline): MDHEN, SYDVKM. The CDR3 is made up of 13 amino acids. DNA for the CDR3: TGTGCCAGCAGTCCCACGGTACAAGAGACCCAGTACTTC. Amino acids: CASSPTVQETQYF.

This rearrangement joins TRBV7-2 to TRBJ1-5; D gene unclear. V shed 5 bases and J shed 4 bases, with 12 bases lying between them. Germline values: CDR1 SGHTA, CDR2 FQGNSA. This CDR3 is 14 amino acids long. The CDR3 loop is CASSIQDWNQPQHF. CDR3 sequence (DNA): TGTGCCAGCAGCATCCAGGACTGGAATCAGCCCCAGCATTTT.

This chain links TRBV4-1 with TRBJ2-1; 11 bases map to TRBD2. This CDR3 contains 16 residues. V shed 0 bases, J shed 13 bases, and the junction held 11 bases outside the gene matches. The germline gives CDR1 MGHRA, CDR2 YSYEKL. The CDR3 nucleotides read TGCGCCAGCAGCCAAGATCTTAGCGGGGGGGGACAGTCCCAGTTCTTC. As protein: CASSQDLSGGGQSQFF.

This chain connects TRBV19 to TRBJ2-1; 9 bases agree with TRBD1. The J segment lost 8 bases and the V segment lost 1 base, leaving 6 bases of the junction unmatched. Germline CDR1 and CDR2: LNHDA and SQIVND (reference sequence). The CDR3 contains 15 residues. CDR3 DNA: TGTGCCAGTAGTATAGGGACAGGGGAATGGGATGAGCAGTTCTTC. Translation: CASSIGTGEWDEQFF.

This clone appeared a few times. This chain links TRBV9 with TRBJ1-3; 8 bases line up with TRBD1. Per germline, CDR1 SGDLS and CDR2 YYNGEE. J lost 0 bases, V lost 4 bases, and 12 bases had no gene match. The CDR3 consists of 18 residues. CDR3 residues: CASSLRQGPANSGNTIYF. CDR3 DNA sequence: TGTGCCAGCAGCCTCCGACAGGGGCCGGCGAACTCTGGAAACACCATATATTTT.

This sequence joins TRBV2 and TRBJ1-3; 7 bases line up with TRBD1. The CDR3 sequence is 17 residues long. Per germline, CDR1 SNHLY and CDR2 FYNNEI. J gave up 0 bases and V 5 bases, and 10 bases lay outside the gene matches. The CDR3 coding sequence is TGTGCCAGCAGTTTGATGGGACAGACAACCTCTGGAAACACCATATATTTT. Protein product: CASSLMGQTTSGNTIYF.